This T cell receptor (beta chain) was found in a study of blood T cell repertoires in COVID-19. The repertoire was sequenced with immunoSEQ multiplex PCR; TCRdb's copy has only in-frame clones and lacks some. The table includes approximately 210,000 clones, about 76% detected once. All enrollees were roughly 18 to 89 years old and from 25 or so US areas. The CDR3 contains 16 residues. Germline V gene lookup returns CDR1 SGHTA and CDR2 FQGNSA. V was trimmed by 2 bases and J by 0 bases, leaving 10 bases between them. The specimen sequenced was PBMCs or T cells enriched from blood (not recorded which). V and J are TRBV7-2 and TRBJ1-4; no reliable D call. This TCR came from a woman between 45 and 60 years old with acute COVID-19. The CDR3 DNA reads TGTGCCAGCAGCTTACTCAGAATATCAACTAATGAAAAACTGTTTTTT. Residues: CASSLLRISTNEKLFF.